The 27 T cell receptor beta chains reported below all come from one sample, sequenced in a study of cytomegalovirus exposure and HLA in healthy donors. Primers: 60 Vbeta forward and 13 Jbeta reverse. Measured with immunoSEQ multiplex PCR; TCRdb has only the in-frame clones, and not every one. The data hold 180,000 or so clones, with roughly 74% observed a single time. The sequenced sample consisted of PBMCs. The receptor source for this set is a female donor in good health and CMV-seronegative.

The CDR3 sequence is CASGKGLAKETQYF. The CDR3 DNA reads as TGTGCCAGCGGAAAGGGACTTGCTAAAGAGACCCAGTACTTC. The chain has TRBV2 and TRBJ2-5, with a possible D match to TRBD2 (6 bases). CDR1 is SNHLY and CDR2 is FYNNEI in the germline V gene. This CDR3 has 14 residues. V lost 8 bases and J lost 3, with 16 bases in between.

This chain joins TRBV19 and TRBJ1-1; 11 positions match TRBD1. Germline-derived CDR1 and CDR2 are LNHDA and SQIVND (reference sequence). The ends lost 7 bases at V and 4 bases at J; junction bases unmatched: 5. The CDR3 runs 14 residues. The CDR3 nucleotides read TGTGCCAGTACGGACAGGGGGCTCATCACTGAAGCTTTCTTT. It is translated as CASTDRGLITEAFF.

This clone showed up just a few times. The chain employs TRBV6-6 and TRBJ1-2; 11 nucleotides align to TRBD1. Germline CDR1 is MNHNY and CDR2 is SVGAGI (reference sequence). This CDR3 contains 15 residues. J gave up 4 bases and V 6 bases, and 7 bases lay outside the gene matches. The chain's CDR3 is CASRQAGTGGYGYTF. In DNA form, the CDR3 reads TGTGCCAGCAGGCAAGCCGGGACAGGGGGCTATGGCTACACCTTC.

The gene calls are TRBV19 and TRBJ1-5; TRBD1 aligns across 7 bases. The J segment lost 0 bases and the V segment lost 10 bases, leaving 12 bases of the junction unmatched. CDR3 length equals 16 residues. Germline V lookup: CDR1 LNHDA, CDR2 SQIVND (reference sequence). The CDR3 protein is CATTGDWGPSNQPQHF. The CDR3 DNA reads TGTGCCACCACAGGGGATTGGGGACCTAGCAATCAGCCCCAGCATTTT.

The chain carries TRBV19 and TRBJ2-3; 7 nucleotides line up with TRBD1. Germline V lookup: CDR1 LNHDA, CDR2 SQIVND (reference sequence). The CDR3 is made up of 16 amino acids. With 4 bases clipped from V and 6 bases from J, the junction kept 13 bases outside the gene matches. CDR3 residues: CASSRTGDLTSDTQYF. The CDR3 DNA reads TGTGCCAGTAGTAGGACAGGCGATTTGACCAGCGATACGCAGTATTTT.

The CDR3 region is CASSDHGLAGVETQYF. The DNA for the CDR3 is TGTGCCAGCAGCGACCATGGGCTAGCGGGAGTAGAGACCCAGTACTTC. The rearrangement links TRBV9 to TRBJ2-5; 10 bases are a match to TRBD2. CDR3 length: 16 amino acids. Germline values: CDR1 SGDLS, CDR2 YYNGEE. V gave up 3 bases and J gave up 4 bases; unmatched junction bases: 9.

The J gene is TRBJ2-5, the V gene TRBV6-5; tentative D call: TRBD1 (6 bases). The V gene's germline CDR1 is MNHEY and CDR2 SVGAGI. Between the trimmed V and J ends, which lost 2 bases and 0 bases, there was a span of 7 bases. The length of the CDR3 is 14 residues. Here the CDR3 DNA reads TGTGCCAGCAGTTACGGGACAAACCAAGAGACCCAGTACTTC. Translating it yields CASSYGTNQETQYF.

The chain employs TRBV10-3 and TRBJ1-4; TRBD1 agrees at 7 bases. CDR3 length equals 16 residues. Germline CDR1 and CDR2: ENHRY and SYGVKD. J lost 0 bases, V lost 2 bases, and 3 bases had no gene match. CDR3 protein: CAISETRGATNEKLFF. CDR3 in DNA: TGTGCCATCAGTGAGACCAGGGGGGCAACTAATGAAAAACTGTTTTTT.

The chain links TRBV30 to TRBJ2-7, with TRBD2 as a possible D gene (6 bases). CDR3 length: 13 residues. Looked up from germline, CDR1 is GTSNPN and CDR2 is SVGIG (reference sequence). V shed 8 bases and J shed 7 bases, with 21 bases lying between them. The CDR3 spells CAGGTERKNEQYF. The CDR3 nucleotides are TGTGCCGGGGGGACGGAACGAAAGAATGAGCAGTACTTC.

The chain joins TRBV4-1 to TRBJ2-7; D perhaps matches TRBD1 (5 bases). V lost 0 bases and J lost 3, with 12 bases in between. The CDR3 consists of 15 residues. Germline lookup yields CDR1 MGHRA and CDR2 YSYEKL. The DNA for the CDR3 is TGCGCCAGCAGCCAAGAAAACAGGTTAGGCTACGAGCAGTACTTC. Protein product: CASSQENRLGYEQYF.

V and J are TRBV7-8 and TRBJ1-5; 7 nucleotides match TRBD1. V dropped 4 bases and J dropped 3; count of bases not matched to a gene: 3. Looked up from germline, CDR1 is SGHVS and CDR2 is FQNEAQ. The CDR3 has 14 residues. CDR3: CASSSGQLNQPQHF. The DNA for the CDR3 is TGTGCCAGCAGCTCGGGACAGCTCAATCAGCCCCAGCATTTT.

V usage is TRBV9 and J usage is TRBJ2-5, with D uncertain. Germline V gene data show CDR1 as SGDLS and CDR2 as YYNGEE. The CDR3 has 15 residues. V dropped 3 bases and J dropped 0 bases, with 12 bases sitting between them. The CDR3 spells CASSGPSLYQETQYF. In DNA form, the CDR3 reads TGTGCCAGCAGCGGGCCCTCCCTGTACCAAGAGACCCAGTACTTC.

This rearrangement joins TRBV5-4 to TRBJ2-5, with 11 bases that match TRBD1. Matching the DNA end better, TRBJ2-7 makes the J call doubtful. The CDR3 is 14 amino acids. Looked up from germline, CDR1 is SGHNT and CDR2 is YYREEE (reference sequence). CDR3 nucleotide sequence: TGTGCCAGCAGCCAGGGACAGGGGGGATACGAGCAGTACTTC. Residues: CASSQGQGGYEQYF.

This clone is a singleton in its sample. The chain employs TRBV10-3 and TRBJ2-3; 7 bases are a match to TRBD1. The CDR3 sequence is 12 residues long. CDR1 is ENHRY, CDR2 SYGVKD, per germline. Germline trimming cut 9 bases from V and 1 base from J; bases unmatched to any gene: 1. CDR3: CAIGQGTDTQYF. CDR3 nucleotides: TGTGCCATTGGACAGGGCACAGATACGCAGTATTTT.

As to this clone: A junction end diverges from the germline sequence, so it may reflect a read error. The rearrangement links TRBV7-7 to TRBJ2-5; tentatively, D is TRBD1 (6 bases). The CDR3 sequence is 14 residues long. Germline CDR1 reads SSHAT; CDR2 reads FNYEAQ (reference sequence). Written as DNA, the CDR3 is TGTGCTAGCAGCCGTTTAGGGACACAAGAGACCCAGTACTTC. This translates into CASSRLGTQETQYF.

V is TRBV27 and J is TRBJ2-7; 7 bases map to TRBD1. The V gene's germline CDR1 is MNHEY and CDR2 SMNVEV (reference sequence). The CDR3 contains 16 residues. Unmatched junction bases numbered 12, after V lost 5 bases and J lost 2 bases. The DNA for the CDR3 is TGTGCCAGCAGTCCCCTCATTGGGCAGGGGGCCTACGAGCAGTACTTC. Translating gives CASSPLIGQGAYEQYF.

V is TRBV19 and J is TRBJ2-5, with TRBD1 matching over 7 bases. The CDR3 runs to 12 residues. Germline V CDR1 and CDR2: LNHDA, SQIVND (reference sequence). J lost 5 bases, V lost 6 bases, and 3 bases had no gene match. CDR3 coding DNA: TGTGCCAGTAGCGACAGGGTTGAGACCCAGTACTTC. This codes for CASSDRVETQYF. The full variable domain, with the rest looked up from reference TRBV19 and TRBJ2-5, is DGGITQSPKYLFRKEGQNVTLSCEQNLNHDAMYWYRQDPGQGLRLIYYSQIVNDFQKGDIAEGYSVSREKKESFPLTVTSAQKNPTAFYLCASSDRVETQYFGPGTRLLVL.

V usage is TRBV19 and J usage is TRBJ1-4; 8 bases are a match to TRBD1. This CDR3 is built from 15 residues. The J segment lost 5 bases and the V segment lost 2 bases, leaving 4 bases of the junction unmatched. Germline V gives CDR1 LNHDA, CDR2 SQIVND (reference sequence). CDR3 bases: TGTGCCAGTAGTATAAGGAGACAGGGGAATGAAAAACTGTTTTTT. This sequence encodes CASSIRRQGNEKLFF. Variable domain in full (rest from reference TRBV19 and TRBJ1-4): DGGITQSPKYLFRKEGQNVTLSCEQNLNHDAMYWYRQDPGQGLRLIYYSQIVNDFQKGDIAEGYSVSREKKESFPLTVTSAQKNPTAFYLCASSIRRQGNEKLFFGSGTQLSVL.

The chain joins TRBV5-1 to TRBJ2-1, with a weak D call TRBD2 (6 bases). V was shortened by 4 bases and J by 5 bases, with 13 bases between the two germline ends. The CDR3 extends over 14 amino acids. In germline, CDR1 is SGHRS, CDR2 YFSETQ. The CDR3 sequence: CASSPPGANNEQFF. The CDR3 DNA sequence: TGCGCCAGCAGCCCTCCGGGAGCTAACAATGAGCAGTTCTTC.

The chain recombines TRBV25-1 with TRBJ1-1; perhaps TRBD1 as D (6 bases). The V end was cut by 3 bases, the J end by 10 bases, with 15 bases between. The CDR3 length is 13 residues. Germline V gene sequence: CDR1 MGHDK, CDR2 SYGVNS. The CDR3 sequence: CASSDAGVVGAFF. The CDR3 coding sequence is TGTGCCAGCAGTGATGCAGGGGTGGTGGGAGCTTTCTTT.

Turning to this clone: The junction and the germline gene differ at one end; a read error may be behind it. The J gene is TRBJ2-6, the V gene TRBV28; D perhaps matches TRBD1 (5 bases). This CDR3 region has 15 residues. Germline CDR1 MDHEN, CDR2 SYDVKM. The CDR3 reads CASSLENSGANVLTF. CDR3 nucleotide sequence: TGTGCCAGCAGTTTAGAAAACTCTGGGGCCAACGTCCTAACTTTC.

The chain employs TRBV5-6 and TRBJ1-5, with D maybe TRBD1 (5 bases). CDR1 and CDR2 (germline): SGHDT, YYEEEE. V gave up 0 bases and J gave up 7 bases, with 14 bases separating them. This CDR3 spans 15 amino acids. CDR3 DNA sequence: TGTGCCAGCAGCTTGGTTGGGCAGGGTAGCCAGCCCCAGCATTTT. As protein: CASSLVGQGSQPQHF.

The rearrangement uses TRBV23-1 and TRBJ2-7, with a tentative D call TRBD2 (5 bases). TRBV23-1 is given ORF status, its function remaining uncertain. Trimming removed 6 bases from V and 2 bases from J, with 8 bases in between. This CDR3 contains 12 residues. Here the CDR3 DNA reads TGCGCCAGCAGCGGACTGCCCTACGAGCAGTACTTC. As protein: CASSGLPYEQYF.

This sequence joins TRBV5-6 and TRBJ2-7; D not certain. The germline V and J ends were trimmed by 2 bases and 3 bases, with 6 bases remaining between them. Germline V gene sequence: CDR1 SGHDT, CDR2 YYEEEE. The CDR3 covers 12 residues. The CDR3 sequence is CASSLEVYEQYF. For the CDR3, the DNA is TGTGCCAGCAGCTTAGAGGTCTACGAGCAGTACTTC.

The J gene is TRBJ1-1, the V gene TRBV5-1; perhaps TRBD1 as D (5 bases). Trimming stripped 2 bases from V and 4 bases from J, with 12 bases between. This CDR3 has 14 amino acids. Germline CDR1 reads SGHRS; CDR2 reads YFSETQ. For the CDR3, the DNA is TGCGCCAGCAGCTTCGACAGTCACCTCACTGAAGCTTTCTTT. Amino acids: CASSFDSHLTEAFF.

The chain carries TRBV9 and TRBJ1-1, with 8 bases fitting TRBD1. CDR1 is SGDLS and CDR2 is YYNGEE in the germline V gene. V dropped 3 bases and J dropped 5; count of bases not matched to a gene: 9. The CDR3 contains 15 residues. The CDR3 DNA follows: TGTGCCAGCAGCGCTTACAGGGGGTGGGGTACTGAAGCTTTCTTT. Protein sequence: CASSAYRGWGTEAFF. The full variable domain, rest sourced from reference TRBV9 and TRBJ1-1, is DSGVTQTPKHLITATGQRVTLRCSPRSGDLSVYWYQQSLDQGLQFLIQYYNGEERAKGNILERFSAQQFPDLHSELNLSSLELGDSALYFCASSAYRGWGTEAFFGQGTRLTVV.

The chain couples TRBV7-3 to TRBJ1-1; tentatively, D is TRBD1 (6 bases). This CDR3 has 15 residues. V was shortened by 3 bases and J by 1 base, with 12 bases between the two germline ends. Germline-derived CDR1 and CDR2 are SGHTA and FQGTGA. The CDR3 sequence is CASSLTGLGNTEAFF. The CDR3 nucleotides read TGTGCCAGCAGCTTGACAGGTCTCGGGAACACTGAAGCTTTCTTT.